The 27 T cell receptor beta chains in this list originate from one sample, sequenced in a study of T cell responses to AZD1222 COVID-19 vaccine. Clones were sequenced by immunoSEQ multiplex PCR, and TCRdb holds only the in-frame ones, with some missing. Altogether 100,000 to 130,000 clones are present, around 90% being singletons, with the ten largest covering about 20%. The sequences come from peripheral blood, collected on day 0 of AZD1222 vaccination. All receptors come from an adult in good health.

V and J are TRBV7-2 and TRBJ2-3; 11 bases agree with TRBD2. Looked up from germline, CDR1 is SGHTA and CDR2 is FQGNSA. Trimming cost V 3 bases and J 5 bases; bases outside gene matches: 4. The CDR3 totals 15 residues. For the CDR3, the DNA is TGTGCCAGCAGCTTGACTAGCGGGGTCAAAGATACGCAGTATTTT. It specifies CASSLTSGVKDTQYF.

The J gene is TRBJ1-6, the V gene TRBV5-6; 10 bases are a match to TRBD1. The V gene's germline CDR1 is SGHDT and CDR2 YYEEEE. The V gene end was trimmed by 5 bases and the J gene end by 9 bases; junction bases not matched to a gene: 5. The CDR3 is 14 amino acids. The CDR3 DNA is TGTGCCAGCAGACTGGGACAGGGGTTTTCACCCCTCCACTTT. It encodes CASRLGQGFSPLHF.

J is TRBJ1-4 and V is TRBV19; the D gene is possibly TRBD1 (6 bases). CDR1 is LNHDA, CDR2 SQIVND, per germline (reference sequence). The V end was cut by 6 bases, the J end by 4 bases, with 15 bases between. The CDR3 is made up of 15 amino acids. The CDR3 protein is CASRNVGAYNEKLFF. DNA of the CDR3: TGTGCCAGTAGAAATGTGGGGGCCTATAATGAAAAACTGTTTTTT.

This clone has only one observation. The V gene is TRBV25-1, the J gene TRBJ2-5; 10 nucleotides line up with TRBD2. CDR1 MGHDK and CDR2 SYGVNS come from the germline V gene. The CDR3 consists of 16 residues. The V gene end was trimmed by 4 bases and the J gene end by 3 bases; junction bases not matched to a gene: 8. The chain's CDR3 is CASSGRASGGEETQYF. The CDR3 DNA reads TGTGCCAGCAGTGGGAGGGCGAGCGGGGGGGAAGAGACCCAGTACTTC.

The chain joins TRBV3-1 (or the pseudogene TRBV3-2) to TRBJ2-2, with a weak D call TRBD2 (5 bases). CDR3 size: 14 residues. V dropped 1 base and J dropped 5 bases, with 8 bases sitting between them. Germline CDR1 is LGHDT and CDR2 is YNNKEL (reference sequence). The CDR3 nucleotides are TGTGCCAGCAGCCAAGTGATAGCGACCGGGGAGCTGTTTTTT. This codes for CASSQVIATGELFF.

The chain joins TRBV21-1 to TRBJ1-6. TRBV21-1 is deemed a pseudogene. This CDR3 is 19 amino acids long. The CDR3 reads CASSKNPSTTQEDNSPLHF. DNA of the CDR3: TGTGCCAGCAGCAAAAACCCTTCAACCACCCAAGAGGATAATTCACCCCTCCACTTT.

The chain carries TRBV25-1 and TRBJ2-7; a possible D gene is TRBD2 (5 bases). The germline V and J ends were trimmed by 4 bases and 0 bases, with 10 bases remaining between them. Germline lookup yields CDR1 MGHDK and CDR2 SYGVNS. The CDR3 loop spans 14 amino acids. CDR3 in DNA: TGTGCCAGCAGTGCTTCGGGGTTCTCCTACGAGCAGTACTTC. Translating it yields CASSASGFSYEQYF.

This chain joins TRBV16 and TRBJ2-7, with 7 positions matching TRBD1. Germline assignment: CDR1 KGHSY and CDR2 FQNENV. The CDR3 totals 12 residues. Unmatched junction bases numbered 1, after V lost 3 bases and J lost 5 bases. Written as DNA, the CDR3 is TGTGCCAGCAGCCACGACAGGGACGAGCAGTACTTC. Translation: CASSHDRDEQYF.

The CDR3 nucleotides read TGCGCCAGCAGCCATCAGGGACCCGGCGAATCCTATAATTCACCCCTCCACTTT. Translation: CASSHQGPGESYNSPLHF. The chain joins TRBV4-1 to TRBJ1-6; perhaps TRBD1 as D (5 bases). CDR3 length equals 18 residues. Germline CDR1 reads MGHRA; CDR2 reads YSYEKL. The V end lost 3 bases, the J end lost 1 base, and 16 bases lay between the germline ends.

V and J are TRBV3-1 (or the pseudogene TRBV3-2) and TRBJ2-7; D is unclear. Trimming shortened V by 3 bases and J by 2 bases, and 8 bases separated the two germline ends. Germline values: CDR1 LGHDT, CDR2 YNNKEL (reference sequence). This CDR3 has 13 amino acids. CDR3 nucleotide sequence: TGTGCCAGCAGCCATAATGGACCCTACGAGCAGTACTTC. Encoded protein: CASSHNGPYEQYF.

The chain's CDR3 is CASSQGAGGQLEQFF. CDR3 nucleotides: TGCGCCAGCAGCCAAGGCGCGGGGGGGCAGCTTGAGCAGTTCTTC. The chain combines TRBV4-3 with TRBJ2-1; 9 bases agree with TRBD2. V lost 1 base, J lost 9 bases, and 7 bases stayed unmatched. CDR3 size: 15 residues. Germline-derived CDR1 and CDR2 are LGHNA and YSLEER.

This sequence joins TRBV29-1 and TRBJ2-1, with D uncertain. The CDR3 has 13 residues. The germline V gene has CDR1 SQVTM and CDR2 ANQGSEA. Trimming cost V 3 bases and J 7 bases, with 13 bases left between them. The CDR3: CSVDGVFGNEQFF. The CDR3 region has the DNA TGCAGCGTTGATGGGGTTTTTGGGAATGAGCAGTTCTTC.

This sequence joins TRBV5-1 and TRBJ2-7; D call uncertain. Trimming stripped 0 bases from V and 5 bases from J, with 15 bases between. The CDR3 consists of 15 residues. Per the germline V gene, CDR1 is SGHRS and CDR2 is YFSETQ. CDR3 loop: CASSLDQSIPNEQYF. The CDR3 DNA reads as TGCGCCAGCAGCTTGGATCAAAGCATTCCCAACGAGCAGTACTTC.

The chain couples TRBV4-3 to TRBJ2-2; weak D call: TRBD2 (5 bases). With 1 base removed from V and 1 base from J, the gap between germline ends came to 10 bases. CDR3 length equals 16 residues. CDR1 LGHNA and CDR2 YSLEER come from the germline V gene. The CDR3 here is CASSQGVGVNTGELFF. CDR3 in DNA: TGCGCCAGCAGCCAAGGCGTCGGGGTGAACACCGGGGAGCTGTTTTTT.

This chain connects TRBV3-1 (or the pseudogene TRBV3-2) to TRBJ2-1, with 9 bases that match TRBD2. The ends lost 1 base at V and 5 bases at J; junction bases unmatched: 6. This CDR3 spans 16 amino acids. Per the germline V gene, CDR1 is LGHDT and CDR2 is YNNKEL (reference sequence). This CDR3 reads CASSQGLAGTHNEQFF. CDR3 nucleotide sequence: TGTGCCAGCAGCCAAGGTCTAGCGGGGACCCACAATGAGCAGTTCTTC.

This rearrangement joins TRBV19 to TRBJ2-7, with 12 bases matching TRBD2. The CDR3 loop spans 19 amino acids. In germline, CDR1 is LNHDA, CDR2 SQIVND (reference sequence). Trimming removed 6 bases from V and 0 bases from J; junction bases left unmatched: 15. CDR3 DNA sequence: TGTGCCAGTAGCCCCCGGGGTGGGACTAGCGGGCTTAGCTCCTACGAGCAGTACTTC. This codes for CASSPRGGTSGLSSYEQYF. The full variable domain, its missing parts supplied by reference TRBV19 and TRBJ2-7, is DGGITQSPKYLFRKEGQNVTLSCEQNLNHDAMYWYRQDPGQGLRLIYYSQIVNDFQKGDIAEGYSVSREKKESFPLTVTSAQKNPTAFYLCASSPRGGTSGLSSYEQYFGPGTRLTVT.

This chain links TRBV11-3 with TRBJ2-1, with D perhaps matching TRBD2 (6 bases). Germline loops: CDR1 SGHNT, CDR2 YENEEA. This CDR3 has 17 amino acids. Trimming stripped 5 bases from V and 7 bases from J, with 24 bases between. CDR3 in amino acids: CASSLTSARPLANEQFF. The CDR3 bases are TGTGCCAGCAGCCTAACTTCCGCTAGACCCCTAGCGAATGAGCAGTTCTTC.

The V and J genes are TRBV4-2 and TRBJ2-5, with 9 bases matching TRBD2. J lost 0 bases, V lost 1 base, and 6 bases had no gene match. CDR1 and CDR2 (germline): LGHNA, YNFKEQ. This CDR3 has 17 amino acids. CDR3 sequence (DNA): TGTGCCAGCAGCCAAGGCGCTAGCGGGGCCTACCAAGAGACCCAGTACTTC. This translates into CASSQGASGAYQETQYF.

The V call is TRBV15, the J call TRBJ1-5, with TRBD1 matching over 7 bases. Germline V gene data show CDR1 as LNHNV and CDR2 as YYDKDF (reference sequence). With 0 bases clipped from V and 9 bases from J, the junction kept 26 bases outside the gene matches. The CDR3 is 21 amino acids. CDR3 protein: CATSRESSLGIEGAAVRPQHF. CDR3 DNA: TGTGCCACCAGCAGAGAGTCTAGTTTAGGGATTGAGGGGGCCGCGGTGAGGCCCCAGCATTTT. Supplemented by reference TRBV15 and TRBJ1-5, the full variable domain reads DAMVIQNPRYQVTQFGKPVTLSCSQTLNHNVMYWYQQKSSQAPKLLFHYYDKDFNNEADTPDNFQSRRPNTSFCFLDIRSPGLGDTAMYLCATSRESSLGIEGAAVRPQHFGDGTRLSIL.

This chain connects TRBV4-1 to TRBJ2-7, with TRBD1 as a possible D gene (6 bases). The germline V gene has CDR1 MGHRA and CDR2 YSYEKL. Trimming cost V 4 bases and J 0 bases, with 13 bases left between them. The length of the CDR3 is 15 residues. CDR3 protein: CASSRETGSSYEQYF. The CDR3 nucleotides are TGCGCCAGCAGCCGAGAGACAGGAAGCTCCTACGAGCAGTACTTC.

V usage is TRBV4-1 and J usage is TRBJ2-5; no firm D call. V lost 0 bases and J lost 9, with 17 bases in between. Germline V gene lookup returns CDR1 MGHRA and CDR2 YSYEKL. CDR3 length equals 15 residues. The CDR3 loop is CASSQDLNQENAQYF. CDR3 nucleotides: TGCGCCAGCAGCCAAGATCTTAATCAAGAGAATGCCCAGTACTTC.

This chain connects TRBV20-1 to TRBJ2-7; 8 bases map to TRBD1. J gave up 2 bases and V 3 bases, and 6 bases lay outside the gene matches. This CDR3 has 14 residues. Germline V gives CDR1 DFQATT, CDR2 SNEGSKA (reference sequence). The CDR3 region has the DNA TGCAGTGCTAGTAGGGACAGGAACACCTACGAGCAGTACTTC. Protein sequence: CSASRDRNTYEQYF.

The chain joins TRBV7-9 to TRBJ2-3; 7 nucleotides align to TRBD2. V was clipped by 2 bases and J by 2 bases; unmatched bases: 4. Per the germline V gene, CDR1 is SEHNR and CDR2 is FQNEAQ (reference sequence). The CDR3 is 15 amino acids. In DNA form, the CDR3 reads TGTGCCAGCAGCTTACCGGGGGGTAACACAGATACGCAGTATTTT. It yields the protein CASSLPGGNTDTQYF.

The V and J genes are TRBV3-1 (or the pseudogene TRBV3-2) and TRBJ2-5; 8 nucleotides agree with TRBD1. V gave up 3 bases and J gave up 5 bases; unmatched junction bases: 8. The CDR3 loop spans 15 amino acids. The germline V gene encodes CDR1 LGHDT and CDR2 YNNKEL (reference sequence). Here the CDR3 DNA reads TGTGCCAGCAGCCATTGGCGGACAGGGCCGGAGACCCAGTACTTC. Translating gives CASSHWRTGPETQYF.

The V call is TRBV7-2, the J call TRBJ1-1; D is possibly TRBD1 (5 bases). The CDR3 consists of 13 residues. The germline V gene encodes CDR1 SGHTA and CDR2 FQGNSA. Trimming took off 1 base at V and 5 bases at J, with 8 bases between the two ends. The CDR3 is CASSLGTITEAFF. The CDR3 DNA reads as TGTGCCAGCAGCTTAGGGACAATTACTGAAGCTTTCTTT.

J is TRBJ1-4 and V is TRBV7-9; no firm D call. The CDR3 consists of 15 residues. Germline CDR1 SEHNR, CDR2 FQNEAQ (reference sequence). With 5 bases removed from V and 0 bases from J, the gap between germline ends came to 10 bases. The CDR3 DNA sequence: TGTGCCAGCAGCCCAGAGCTAGCAACTAATGAAAAACTGTTTTTT. Amino acid sequence: CASSPELATNEKLFF. The full variable domain, completed using reference TRBV7-9 and TRBJ1-4, is DTGVSQNPRHKITKRGQNVTFRCDPISEHNRLYWYRQTLGQGPEFLTYFQNEAQLEKSRLLSDRFSAERPKGSFSTLEIQRTEQGDSAMYLCASSPELATNEKLFFGSGTQLSVL.

The V gene is TRBV12-5, the J gene TRBJ2-1; no firm D call. This CDR3 spans 13 amino acids. Per the germline V gene, CDR1 is LGHNT and CDR2 is FRNRAP. Trimming took 8 bases from V and 0 from J, leaving 8 bases between them. For the CDR3, the DNA is TGTGCTAGTTCCTTAGACTCCTACAATGAGCAGTTCTTC. Its protein is CASSLDSYNEQFF.